This TCR beta chain derives from a study of tissue T cells after allogeneic stem cell transplantation. Study-level information: This research-autopsy study prospectively enrolled adult allogeneic hematopoietic cell transplant recipients with steroid-refractory graft-versus-host disease. Graft-versus-host disease patients received grafts, several unmodified and three CD34-selected to deplete T cells.

Details on this clone: Its target is unknown.

Survey-depth TCRbeta CDR3 sequencing reported V/J genes and productive frequencies. Here immunoSEQ multiplex PCR was the method, and the copy in TCRdb shows in-frame clones only, minus some. The sample holds roughly 42,000 clones; around nine tenths are singletons and the top ten take roughly 3.8%. Germline CDR1 reads SGHTA; CDR2 reads FQGNSA. Trimming cost V 3 bases and J 4 bases, with 7 bases left between them. This CDR3 has 13 amino acids. Findings of the study overall: Sampling depth was limited, and the cohort was small and clinically varied.

Sample: blood, taken before transplantation. The chain links TRBV7-2 to TRBJ1-5; D perhaps matches TRBD1 (5 bases). This TCR was sampled from a woman aged 40 to 75 who later had graft-versus-host disease after an allogeneic stem cell transplant. The CDR3 protein is CASSFQGNQPQHF. The CDR3 nucleotides are TGTGCCAGCAGCTTTCAGGGTAATCAGCCCCAGCATTTT.